This TCR beta chain originates from a study of T cells after yellow fever vaccination. The overall study: Fractions containing few cells were prepared with SMART-Seq v4 Ultra Low Input. Study results and limitations: The presence of abundant clonotypes contaminating from the bulk population was possible in FACS-sorted repertoires. Reappearance after the booster was seen for most primary-vaccination clones, at around 95% CD4 and less than 90% CD8.

There are 15 residues in the CDR3. V lost 5 bases, J lost 8 bases, and 16 bases lay in between. Per germline, CDR1 LNHDA and CDR2 SQIVND (reference sequence). TCRdb fed the 5' RACE reads into MiXCR, producing one record per CDR3 protein. The sample holds approximately 330,000 distinct CDR3 sequences, roughly 4% seen once. A remark on this clonotype: The antigen remains undetermined.

The source material was PBMCs, sampled 5 days after the yellow fever booster vaccination. The chain has TRBV19 and TRBJ1-6, with no clear D. The TCR was taken from a man between 18 and 29 years old who received the YFV17D yellow fever vaccine. CDR3 sequence: CASSSRLVWDSPLHF. Written as DNA, the CDR3 is TGTGCCAGTAGTTCCCGTTTGGTATGGGATTCACCCCTCCACTTT. Filled out from reference TRBV19 and TRBJ1-6, the complete variable domain reads DGGITQSPKYLFRKEGQNVTLSCEQNLNHDAMYWYRQDPGQGLRLIYYSQIVNDFQKGDIAEGYSVSREKKESFPLTVTSAQKNPTAFYLCASSSRLVWDSPLHFGNGTRLTVT.